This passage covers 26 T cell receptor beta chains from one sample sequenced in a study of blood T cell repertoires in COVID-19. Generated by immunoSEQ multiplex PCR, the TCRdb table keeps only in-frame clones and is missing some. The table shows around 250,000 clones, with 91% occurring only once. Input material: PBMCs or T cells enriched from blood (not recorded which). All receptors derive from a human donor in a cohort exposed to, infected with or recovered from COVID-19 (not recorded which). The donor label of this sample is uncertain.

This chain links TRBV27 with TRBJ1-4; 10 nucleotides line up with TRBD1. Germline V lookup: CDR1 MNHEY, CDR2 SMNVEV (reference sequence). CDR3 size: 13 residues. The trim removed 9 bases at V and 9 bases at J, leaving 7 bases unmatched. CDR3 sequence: CASRDRGYQKLFF. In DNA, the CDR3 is TGTGCCAGTCGGGACAGGGGCTATCAAAAACTGTTTTTT.

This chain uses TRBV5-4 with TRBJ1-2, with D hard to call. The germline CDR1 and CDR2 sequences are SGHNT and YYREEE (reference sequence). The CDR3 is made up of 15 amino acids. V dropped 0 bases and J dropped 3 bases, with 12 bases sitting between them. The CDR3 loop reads CASSLADYLDYGYTF. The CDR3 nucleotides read TGTGCCAGCAGCTTGGCAGACTACCTAGACTATGGCTACACCTTC.

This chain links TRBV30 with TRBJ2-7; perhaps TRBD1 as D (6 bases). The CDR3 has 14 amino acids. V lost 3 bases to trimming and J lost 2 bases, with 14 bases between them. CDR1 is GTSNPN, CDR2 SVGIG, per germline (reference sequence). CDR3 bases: TGTGCCTGGAGGCCTAGGGGGTTCCCCTACGAGCAGTACTTC. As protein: CAWRPRGFPYEQYF.

The CDR3 sequence: CARGPLTSGGAIRDTQYF. DNA for the CDR3: TGTGCCAGGGGGCCCCTCACAAGCGGGGGGGCGATTAGGGATACGCAGTATTTT. The J gene is TRBJ2-3, the V gene TRBV5-3; TRBD2 matches 10 bases. TRBV5-3 is recorded as an ORF, its role being uncertain. V lost 8 bases to trimming and J lost 6 bases; unmatched junction nucleotides: 21. The CDR3 consists of 18 residues.

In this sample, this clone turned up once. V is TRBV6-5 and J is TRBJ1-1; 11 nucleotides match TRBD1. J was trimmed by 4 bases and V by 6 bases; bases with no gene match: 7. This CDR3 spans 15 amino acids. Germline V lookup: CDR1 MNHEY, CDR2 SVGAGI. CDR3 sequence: CASREGTGGTTEAFF. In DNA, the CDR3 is TGTGCCAGCAGAGAGGGGACAGGGGGAACCACTGAAGCTTTCTTT.

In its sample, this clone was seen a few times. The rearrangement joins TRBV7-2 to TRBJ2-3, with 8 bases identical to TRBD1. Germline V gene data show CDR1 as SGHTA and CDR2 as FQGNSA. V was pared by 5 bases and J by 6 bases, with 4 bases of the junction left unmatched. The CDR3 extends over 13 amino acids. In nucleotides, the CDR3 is TGTGCCAGCAGCGGATACAGGGGGGATACGCAGTATTTT. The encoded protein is CASSGYRGDTQYF.

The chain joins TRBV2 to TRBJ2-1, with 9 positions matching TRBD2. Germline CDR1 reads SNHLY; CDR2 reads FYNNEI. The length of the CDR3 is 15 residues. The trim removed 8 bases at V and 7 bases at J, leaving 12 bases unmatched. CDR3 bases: TGTGCCAGCCTCCCCTTAGCGGGGGCCTTGAATGAGCAGTTCTTC. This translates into CASLPLAGALNEQFF.

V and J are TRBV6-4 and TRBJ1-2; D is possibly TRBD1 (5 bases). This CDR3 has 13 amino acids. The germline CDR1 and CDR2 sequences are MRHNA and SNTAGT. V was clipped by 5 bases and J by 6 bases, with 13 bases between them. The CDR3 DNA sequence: TGTGCCAGCAGTTACGCAGCGGGGGATGGCTACACCTTC. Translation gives CASSYAAGDGYTF.

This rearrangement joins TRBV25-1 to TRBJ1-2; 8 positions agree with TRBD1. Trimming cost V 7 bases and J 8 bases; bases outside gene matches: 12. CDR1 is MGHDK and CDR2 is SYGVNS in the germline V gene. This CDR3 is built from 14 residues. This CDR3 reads CASTELGQEDGYTF. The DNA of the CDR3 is TGTGCCAGCACGGAACTGGGACAGGAGGACGGCTACACCTTC.

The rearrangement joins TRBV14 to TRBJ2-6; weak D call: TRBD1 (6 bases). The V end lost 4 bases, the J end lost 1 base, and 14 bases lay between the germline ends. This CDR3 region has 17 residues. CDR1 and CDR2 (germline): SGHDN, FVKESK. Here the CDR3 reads CASSPQGQVSGANVLTF. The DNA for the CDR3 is TGTGCCAGCAGCCCACAGGGACAAGTTTCTGGGGCCAACGTCCTGACTTTC.

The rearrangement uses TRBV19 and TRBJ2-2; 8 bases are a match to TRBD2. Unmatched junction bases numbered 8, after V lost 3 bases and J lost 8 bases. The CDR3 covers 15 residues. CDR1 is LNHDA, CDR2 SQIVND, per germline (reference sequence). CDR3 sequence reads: CASSIHGGAGGELFF. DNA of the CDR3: TGTGCCAGTAGTATCCACGGGGGGGCCGGTGGGGAGCTGTTTTTT.

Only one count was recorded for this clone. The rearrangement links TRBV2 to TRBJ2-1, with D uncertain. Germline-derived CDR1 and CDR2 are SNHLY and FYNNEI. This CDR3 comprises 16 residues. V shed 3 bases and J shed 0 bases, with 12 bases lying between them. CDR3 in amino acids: CASSEGHLSSYNEQFF. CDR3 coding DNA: TGTGCCAGCAGTGAGGGCCACCTTAGCTCCTACAATGAGCAGTTCTTC.

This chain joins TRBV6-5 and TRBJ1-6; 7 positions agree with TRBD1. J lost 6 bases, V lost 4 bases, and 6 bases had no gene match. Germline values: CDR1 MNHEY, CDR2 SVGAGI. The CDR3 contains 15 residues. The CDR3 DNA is TGTGCCAGCAGTTCGACCGGGACAGCTAATTCACCCCTCCACTTT. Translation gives CASSSTGTANSPLHF.

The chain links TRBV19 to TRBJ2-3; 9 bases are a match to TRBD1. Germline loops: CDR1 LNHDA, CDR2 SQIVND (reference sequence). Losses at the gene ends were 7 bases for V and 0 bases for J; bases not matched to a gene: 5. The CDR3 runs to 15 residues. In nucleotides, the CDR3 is TGTGCCAGTACCACCGGACAGGGGAGCACAGATACGCAGTATTTT. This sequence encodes CASTTGQGSTDTQYF.

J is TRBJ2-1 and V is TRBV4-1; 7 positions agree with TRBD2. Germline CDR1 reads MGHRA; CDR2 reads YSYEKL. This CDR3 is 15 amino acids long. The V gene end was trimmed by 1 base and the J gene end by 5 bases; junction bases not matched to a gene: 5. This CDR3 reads CASSQASGLHNEQFF. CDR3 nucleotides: TGCGCCAGCAGCCAAGCTAGCGGCCTTCACAATGAGCAGTTCTTC.

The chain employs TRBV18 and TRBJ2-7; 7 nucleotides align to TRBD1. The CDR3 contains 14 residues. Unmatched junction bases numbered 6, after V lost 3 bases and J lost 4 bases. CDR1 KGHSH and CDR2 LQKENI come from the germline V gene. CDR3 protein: CASSPSTGLYEQYF. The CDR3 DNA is TGTGCCAGCTCACCCTCGACAGGGCTATACGAGCAGTACTTC.

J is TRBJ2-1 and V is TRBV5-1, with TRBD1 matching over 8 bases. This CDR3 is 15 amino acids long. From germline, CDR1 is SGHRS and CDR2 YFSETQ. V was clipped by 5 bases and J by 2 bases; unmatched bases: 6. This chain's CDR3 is CASSNTGGPYNEQFF. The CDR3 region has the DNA TGCGCCAGCAGTAATACAGGGGGACCCTACAATGAGCAGTTCTTC. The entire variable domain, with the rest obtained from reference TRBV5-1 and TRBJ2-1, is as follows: KAGVTQTPRYLIKTRGQQVTLSCSPISGHRSVSWYQQTPGQGLQFLFEYFSETQRNKGNFPGRFSGRQFSNSRSEMNVSTLELGDSALYLCASSNTGGPYNEQFFGPGTRLTVL.

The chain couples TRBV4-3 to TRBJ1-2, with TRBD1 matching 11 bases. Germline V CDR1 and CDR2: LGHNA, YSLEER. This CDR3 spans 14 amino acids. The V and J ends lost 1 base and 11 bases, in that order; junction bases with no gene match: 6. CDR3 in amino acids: CASSQGPGQGVYTF. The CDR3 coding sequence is TGCGCCAGCAGCCAAGGCCCGGGACAGGGGGTTTACACCTTC.

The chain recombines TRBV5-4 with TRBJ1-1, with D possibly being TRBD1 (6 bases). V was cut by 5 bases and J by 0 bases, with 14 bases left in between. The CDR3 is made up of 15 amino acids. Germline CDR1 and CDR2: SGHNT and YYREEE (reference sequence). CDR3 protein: CASSSNREMNTEAFF. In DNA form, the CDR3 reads TGTGCCAGCAGTTCAAACAGGGAGATGAACACTGAAGCTTTCTTT.

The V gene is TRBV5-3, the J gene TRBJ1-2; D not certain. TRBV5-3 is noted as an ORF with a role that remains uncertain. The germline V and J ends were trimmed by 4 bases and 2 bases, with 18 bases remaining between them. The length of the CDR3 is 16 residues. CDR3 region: CARSLLFATLNYGYTF. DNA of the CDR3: TGTGCCAGAAGCCTCTTATTCGCAACCCTAAACTATGGCTACACCTTC.

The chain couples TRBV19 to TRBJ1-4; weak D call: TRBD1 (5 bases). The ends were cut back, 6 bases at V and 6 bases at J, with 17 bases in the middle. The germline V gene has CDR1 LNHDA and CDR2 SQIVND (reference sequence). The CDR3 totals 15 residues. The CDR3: CASSDSPAEYEKLFF. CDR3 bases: TGTGCCAGTAGCGACAGCCCCGCGGAATATGAAAAACTGTTTTTT. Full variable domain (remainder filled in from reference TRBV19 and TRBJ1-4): DGGITQSPKYLFRKEGQNVTLSCEQNLNHDAMYWYRQDPGQGLRLIYYSQIVNDFQKGDIAEGYSVSREKKESFPLTVTSAQKNPTAFYLCASSDSPAEYEKLFFGSGTQLSVL.

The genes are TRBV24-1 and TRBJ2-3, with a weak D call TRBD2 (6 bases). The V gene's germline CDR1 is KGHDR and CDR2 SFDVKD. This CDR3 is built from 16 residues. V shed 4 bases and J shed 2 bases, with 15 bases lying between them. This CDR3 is CATSDSRDSLTDTQYF. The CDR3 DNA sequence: TGTGCCACCAGTGACTCCCGGGACTCTCTCACAGATACGCAGTATTTT.

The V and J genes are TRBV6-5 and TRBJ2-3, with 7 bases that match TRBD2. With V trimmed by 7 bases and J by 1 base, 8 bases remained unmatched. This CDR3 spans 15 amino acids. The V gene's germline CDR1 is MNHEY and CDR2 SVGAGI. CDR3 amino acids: CASKVRGVGTDTQYF. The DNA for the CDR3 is TGTGCCAGCAAAGTACGGGGGGTCGGCACAGATACGCAGTATTTT.

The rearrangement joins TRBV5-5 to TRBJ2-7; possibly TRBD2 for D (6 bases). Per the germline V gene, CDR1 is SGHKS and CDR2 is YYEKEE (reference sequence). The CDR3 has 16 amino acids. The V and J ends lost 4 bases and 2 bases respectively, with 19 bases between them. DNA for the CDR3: TGTGCCAGCAGCGCCACTGGGACTTCCACCCCCTACGAGCAGTACTTC. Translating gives CASSATGTSTPYEQYF.

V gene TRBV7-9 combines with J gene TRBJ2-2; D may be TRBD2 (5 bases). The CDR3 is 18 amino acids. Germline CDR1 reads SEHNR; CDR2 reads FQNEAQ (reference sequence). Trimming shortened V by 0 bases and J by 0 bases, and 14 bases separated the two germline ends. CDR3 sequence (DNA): TGTGCCAGCAGCTTAGCGCCGGCAGGCGGGCCGAACACCGGGGAGCTGTTTTTT. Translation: CASSLAPAGGPNTGELFF.

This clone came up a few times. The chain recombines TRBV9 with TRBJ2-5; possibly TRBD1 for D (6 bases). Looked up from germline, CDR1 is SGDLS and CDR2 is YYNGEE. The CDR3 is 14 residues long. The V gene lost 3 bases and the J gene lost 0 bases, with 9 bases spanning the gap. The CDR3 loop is CASSAWTDQETQYF. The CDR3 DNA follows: TGTGCCAGCAGCGCATGGACAGACCAAGAGACCCAGTACTTC.